This T cell receptor beta chain was found in a study of monozygotic twins with inflammatory bowel disease. Looked up from germline, CDR1 is DFQATT and CDR2 is SNEGSKA (reference sequence). The CDR3 consists of 14 residues. Template switching appended UMIs that held a 6-nucleotide sample barcode. No DNA is given; TCRdb re-called the 5' RACE reads and lists each CDR3 protein once. The sample table sets out around 220,000 distinct CDR3 sequences. Sequenced input: blood. The genes are TRBV20-1 and TRBJ2-5; the TCRdb D gene call, TRBD1, has no DNA to confirm it. The receptor comes from a human donor with ulcerative colitis or Crohn's disease, or a healthy co-twin of an affected twin (not recorded which). The CDR3 loop is CSARESGGTETQYF.